This T cell receptor beta chain emerged from a study of T cells expressing NK-cell markers. Study at large: Out of eight donors sequenced, seven tested HCMV-seropositive and the remaining one seronegative.

Study-level points and caveats: Among several donors, these clonotypes also ranked first in the CD3+CD56-NKG2C+ fraction.

Points on this clonotype: Its antigen remains unknown.

Germline V gene sequence: CDR1 SGHNT, CDR2 YYREEE (reference sequence). The CDR3 totals 13 residues. With UMIs, 5'RACE template switching was used to make TCR beta cDNA. TCRdb reprocessed the 5' RACE reads, keeping one entry per CDR3 protein, no DNA. The sample data list some 390,000 distinct CDR3 sequences. Sequencing was done on a sample of blood T cells: a sorted CD56 or NKG2C T cell subset, CD4+ or CD8+ T cells, or bulk PBMC T cells (not recorded which). The sequence was obtained from a woman aged 45-65 years in good health. The chain couples TRBV5-4 to TRBJ1-2; the D call of TRBD1 rests on TCRdb alone, since no DNA is present to check it. The CDR3 here is CASSLGGAPGYTF.